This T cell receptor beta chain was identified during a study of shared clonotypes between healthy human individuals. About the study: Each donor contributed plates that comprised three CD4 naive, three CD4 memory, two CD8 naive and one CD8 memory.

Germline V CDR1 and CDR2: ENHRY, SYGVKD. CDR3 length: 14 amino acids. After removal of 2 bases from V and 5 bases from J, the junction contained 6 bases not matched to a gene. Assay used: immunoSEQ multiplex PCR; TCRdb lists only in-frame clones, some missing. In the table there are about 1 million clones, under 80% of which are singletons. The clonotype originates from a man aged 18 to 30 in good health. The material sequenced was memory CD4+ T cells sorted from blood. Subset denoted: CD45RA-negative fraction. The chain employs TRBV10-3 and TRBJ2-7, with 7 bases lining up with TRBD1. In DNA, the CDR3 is TGTGCCATCAGTGAGCGGGCAGACAGGGACGAGCAGTACTTC. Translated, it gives CAISERADRDEQYF.